Listed below are T cell receptor beta chains from one sample, sequenced in a study of blood T cell repertoires in COVID-19. Profiling relied on immunoSEQ multiplex PCR, and the TCRdb table lists in-frame clones only, not all of them. The sample lists 140,000 to 150,000 clones, roughly 84% occurring once. Material for sequencing was PBMCs or T cells enriched from blood (not recorded which). The receptor source for this set is a woman in her fifties or sixties who had been exposed to COVID-19. Both conserved end residues are part of each CDR3. D genes are given only for firm matches. The size field is filled for only some rows; it gives once, few, many or a size class.

d_call	clone_size	j_call	v_call	cdr3_nt	cdr3_aa
TRBD1	-	TRBJ1-2	TRBV6-5	TGTGCCAGCGTAGAGACAGGGGTTGCCTATGGCTACACCTTC	CASVETGVAYGYTF
TRBD1	-	TRBJ1-5	TRBV19	TGTGCCAGTAGTGTGGGACAGGGGGTTTGGTTTCAGCCCCAGCATTTT	CASSVGQGVWFQPQHF
TRBD2	-	TRBJ2-1	TRBV18	TGTGCCAGCTCCCTAAAGACTAGCGGGGGGTACAATGAGCAGTTCTTC	CASSLKTSGGYNEQFF
-	-	TRBJ2-1	TRBV2	TGTGCCAGCAAGCCGTTGGAGCAGTTCTTC	CASKPLEQFF
-	-	TRBJ2-7	TRBV5-1	TGCGCCAGCGCAACAGGGTATGAGCAGTACTTC	CASATGYEQYF
-	-	TRBJ2-7	TRBV5-6	TGTGCCAGCAGCTTCCGGACTGGTGCCCTCAGCTCCTACGAGCAGTACTTC	CASSFRTGALSSYEQYF
TRBD1	few	TRBJ1-5	TRBV19	TGTGCCAGTGGACAGGGGGGCAATCAGCCCCAGCATTTT	CASGQGGNQPQHF
-	-	TRBJ1-5	TRBV19	TGTGCCAGTAGCCGCTGGCAGATTCTTAATCAGCCCCAGCATTTT	CASSRWQILNQPQHF
TRBD2	few	TRBJ2-2	TRBV28	TGTGCCAGCAGTTTAGTGTCTAGCGGGAGTTGGGAGCTGTTTTTT	CASSLVSSGSWELFF
-	-	TRBJ1-1	TRBV6-6	TGTGCCAGCCGGGACACCCGCAACACTGAAGCTTTCTTT	CASRDTRNTEAFF
TRBD1	once	TRBJ2-5	TRBV19	TGTGCCAGTAGTATTCGAACAGGGGACGGGGAGACCCAGTACTTC	CASSIRTGDGETQYF
-	-	TRBJ1-6	TRBV4-3	TGCGCCAGCAGCCAAGAGACAGTCTATAATTCACCCCTCCACTTT	CASSQETVYNSPLHF
-	-	TRBJ2-2	TRBV5-4	TGTGCCAGCAGCTTGAATGGGGCGTCCACCGGGGAGCTGTTTTTT	CASSLNGASTGELFF